This TCR beta chain appears in the sequencing data of a study of brain T cells in children with intractable seizures. Germline CDR1 and CDR2: SGHRS and YFSETQ. The CDR3 spans 13 residues. V lost 4 bases, J lost 5 bases, and 13 bases lay in between. Profiling relied on immunoSEQ multiplex PCR, and the TCRdb table lists in-frame clones only, not all of them. Of around 70,000 clones listed, about 92% are singletons. The sample here was peripheral blood, taken at surgery. The source of this sequence is a boy in the first two years of life with tuberous sclerosis and intractable seizures. J is TRBJ2-7 and V is TRBV5-1; D may match TRBD1 or TRBD2 (6 bases each). The CDR3 DNA follows: TGCGCCAGCAGCGTAGGGGGGACGGACGAGCAGTACTTC. Encoded protein: CASSVGGTDEQYF.